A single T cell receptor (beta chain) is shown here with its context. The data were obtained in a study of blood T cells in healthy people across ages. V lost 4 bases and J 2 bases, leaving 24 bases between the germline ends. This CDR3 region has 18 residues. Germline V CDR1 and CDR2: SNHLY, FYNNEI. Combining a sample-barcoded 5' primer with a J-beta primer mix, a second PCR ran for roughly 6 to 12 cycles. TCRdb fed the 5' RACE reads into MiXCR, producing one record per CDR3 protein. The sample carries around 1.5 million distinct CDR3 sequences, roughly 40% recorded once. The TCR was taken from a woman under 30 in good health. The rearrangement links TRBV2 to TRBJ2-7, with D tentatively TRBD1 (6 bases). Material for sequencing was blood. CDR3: CASSGSAAGNRQAYEQYF. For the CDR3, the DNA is TGTGCCAGCAGTGGCAGCGCGGCCGGAAATAGACAGGCCTACGAGCAGTACTTC.